The 14 T cell receptor beta chains below all came from one sample that was sequenced in a study of control samples from healthy donors and cancer patients. Profiled with immunoSEQ multiplex PCR; TCRdb holds only in-frame clones, not every one. This table holds 100,000 or so clones, approximately 90% found once. Sequenced input: blood. These receptors originate from a woman aged 30 to 39 in good health.

As concerns this clone: Germline and junction disagree at one end, which may indicate a read error. The V call is TRBV10-3, the J call TRBJ2-3; 8 bases match TRBD2. CDR1 and CDR2 (germline): ENHRY, SYGVKD. This CDR3 spans 16 amino acids. CDR3 sequence reads: CAISGAGGSSTDTQYF. DNA for the CDR3: TGTGCCATAAGTGGGGCGGGGGGATCCAGCACAGATACGCAGTATTTT.

The rearrangement uses TRBV11-2 and TRBJ2-7; D is ambiguous. Trimming stripped 1 base from V and 0 bases from J, with 7 bases between. This CDR3 has 14 amino acids. CDR1 is SGHAT, CDR2 FQNNGV, per germline. CDR3 nucleotides: TGTGCCAGCAGCTTAGCGCTGGGCTCCTACGAGCAGTACTTC. Translation: CASSLALGSYEQYF.

This clone has more than one count but fewer than ten. The V call is TRBV19, the J call TRBJ1-5; D is unresolved. V lost 3 bases and J 0 bases, leaving 12 bases between the germline ends. The CDR3 totals 16 residues. Looked up from germline, CDR1 is LNHDA and CDR2 is SQIVND (reference sequence). In DNA form, the CDR3 reads TGTGCCAGTAGTATGAGGGCAGTCTATAGCAATCAGCCCCAGCATTTT. Translation gives CASSMRAVYSNQPQHF. Together with reference TRBV19 and TRBJ1-5, the CDR3 gives the full variable domain: DGGITQSPKYLFRKEGQNVTLSCEQNLNHDAMYWYRQDPGQGLRLIYYSQIVNDFQKGDIAEGYSVSREKKESFPLTVTSAQKNPTAFYLCASSMRAVYSNQPQHFGDGTRLSIL.

The chain couples TRBV3-1 (or the pseudogene TRBV3-2) to TRBJ1-1; no definite D call. V was trimmed by 4 bases and J by 10 bases, leaving 19 bases between them. This CDR3 is built from 14 residues. CDR1 is LGHDT and CDR2 is YNNKEL in the germline V gene (reference sequence). CDR3 sequence reads: CASSPTVDPVGAFF. CDR3 DNA: TGTGCCAGCAGCCCTACCGTGGACCCGGTAGGAGCTTTCTTT.

The chain is built from TRBV11-2 and TRBJ1-5; perhaps TRBD1 as D (6 bases). Germline-derived CDR1 and CDR2 are SGHAT and FQNNGV. The CDR3 is 17 residues long. Trimming cost V 0 bases and J 0 bases, with 12 bases left between them. DNA of the CDR3: TGTGCCAGCAGCTTAGACCCGGTCAGGGGTAGCAATCAGCCCCAGCATTTT. Protein product: CASSLDPVRGSNQPQHF.

The V and J genes are TRBV6-5 and TRBJ1-1, with D unclear. Trimming left V 2 bases short and J 1 base short, with 8 bases between. The CDR3 spans 14 residues. CDR1 and CDR2 from the germline V gene are MNHEY and SVGAGI. CDR3 amino acids: CASSYAGGNTEAFF. Here the CDR3 DNA reads TGTGCCAGCAGTTACGCGGGAGGGAACACTGAAGCTTTCTTT.

The V gene is TRBV5-1, the J gene TRBJ1-4; the D gene is possibly TRBD1 (5 bases). Per germline, CDR1 SGHRS and CDR2 YFSETQ. This CDR3 spans 14 amino acids. V was trimmed by 4 bases and J by 8 bases, leaving 15 bases between them. CDR3 residues: CASSPGVGGEKLFF. CDR3 nucleotides: TGCGCCAGCAGCCCCGGTGTGGGGGGAGAAAAACTGTTTTTT.

The chain combines TRBV19 with TRBJ1-1, with a possible D match to TRBD1 (5 bases). V lost 4 bases, J lost 3 bases, and 12 bases lay in between. The CDR3 sequence is 14 residues long. The germline CDR1 and CDR2 sequences are LNHDA and SQIVND (reference sequence). CDR3 nucleotide sequence: TGTGCCAGTAGTACCTCCTGGGGGGACACTGAAGCTTTCTTT. Translating gives CASSTSWGDTEAFF.

About this clone: The same CDR3 can be traced to other DNA sequences in this sample. This rearrangement joins TRBV19 to TRBJ1-4, with D uncertain. The CDR3 is made up of 15 amino acids. The germline V and J ends were trimmed by 2 bases and 6 bases, with 13 bases remaining between them. Germline values: CDR1 LNHDA, CDR2 SQIVND (reference sequence). For the CDR3, the DNA is TGTGCCAGTAGTATACAACGCGGAAGGTATGAAAAACTGTTTTTT. Its translation: CASSIQRGRYEKLFF. Full variable domain (missing parts from reference TRBV19 and TRBJ1-4): DGGITQSPKYLFRKEGQNVTLSCEQNLNHDAMYWYRQDPGQGLRLIYYSQIVNDFQKGDIAEGYSVSREKKESFPLTVTSAQKNPTAFYLCASSIQRGRYEKLFFGSGTQLSVL.

The chain couples TRBV18 to TRBJ2-1; 10 bases are shared with TRBD1. The CDR3 length is 14 residues. Unmatched junction bases numbered 5, after V lost 4 bases and J lost 8 bases. The germline V gene encodes CDR1 KGHSH and CDR2 LQKENI. The CDR3 DNA reads as TGTGCCAGCTCACAGGGGACAGGGGTTTATGAGCAGTTCTTC. This encodes CASSQGTGVYEQFF.

The CDR3 region is CASSQEGISRGYGYTF. CDR3 coding DNA: TGCGCCAGCAGCCAAGAGGGGATCAGCAGGGGGTATGGCTACACCTTC. V gene TRBV4-1 combines with J gene TRBJ1-2; 7 bases match TRBD1. The CDR3 has 16 amino acids. V gave up 0 bases and J gave up 5 bases; unmatched junction bases: 9. Germline CDR1 is MGHRA and CDR2 is YSYEKL.

The chain couples TRBV5-8 to TRBJ2-2; 12 bases are a match to TRBD2. The J segment lost 0 bases and the V segment lost 4 bases, leaving 1 base of the junction unmatched. The germline V gene has CDR1 SGHTS and CDR2 YDEGEE. This CDR3 has 16 amino acids. The CDR3 spells CASSLAGGSNTGELFF. The CDR3 nucleotides read TGTGCCAGCAGCCTAGCGGGAGGGTCGAACACCGGGGAGCTGTTTTTT.

The CDR3 region has the DNA TGCGCCAGCAGCCAGGGCGGGACGAACACCGGGGAGCTGTTTTTT. As protein: CASSQGGTNTGELFF. V gene TRBV4-1 combines with J gene TRBJ2-2, with a possible D match to TRBD2 (6 bases). This CDR3 is 15 amino acids long. Germline-derived CDR1 and CDR2 are MGHRA and YSYEKL. V shed 3 bases and J shed 0 bases, with 8 bases lying between them.

The V gene is TRBV30, the J gene TRBJ2-6; perhaps TRBD2 as D (5 bases). Germline CDR1 is GTSNPN and CDR2 is SVGIG (reference sequence). Trimming removed 0 bases at V and 2 bases at J, with 11 bases between. This CDR3 contains 16 residues. CDR3 DNA: TGTGCCTGGAGTGTCCTCGGGATACCTGGGGCCAACGTCCTGACTTTC. It is translated as CAWSVLGIPGANVLTF.